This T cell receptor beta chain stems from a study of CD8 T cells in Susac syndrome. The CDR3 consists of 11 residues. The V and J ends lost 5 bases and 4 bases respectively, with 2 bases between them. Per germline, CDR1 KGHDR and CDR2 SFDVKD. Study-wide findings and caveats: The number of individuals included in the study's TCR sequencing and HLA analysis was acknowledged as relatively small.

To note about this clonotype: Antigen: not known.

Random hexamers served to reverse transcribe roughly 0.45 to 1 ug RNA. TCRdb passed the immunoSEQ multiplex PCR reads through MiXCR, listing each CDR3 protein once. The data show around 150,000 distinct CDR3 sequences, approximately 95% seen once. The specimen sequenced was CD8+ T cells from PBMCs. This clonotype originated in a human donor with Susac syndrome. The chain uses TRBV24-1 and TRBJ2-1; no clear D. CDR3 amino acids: CATSVYNEQFF. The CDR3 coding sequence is TGTGCCACCAGTGTGTACAATGAGCAGTTCTTC.